Listed below are T cell receptor beta chains from one sample, sequenced in a study of T cell responses to AZD1222 COVID-19 vaccine. The data were produced by immunoSEQ multiplex PCR, yet TCRdb's version contains in-frame clones alone and is incomplete. The top ten hold approximately 3.7% of the sample, which has about 150,000 clones, about 94% seen once. Source: peripheral blood, taken 28 days after the second AZD1222 dose. The source is an adult who received the AZD1222 COVID-19 vaccine. The CDR3 runs from the conserved cysteine through the conserved F or W. D genes are given only for firm matches. For some rows the clone size is stated as once, few or many, or as a class when expanded; others skip it.

>.|TRBJ1-4|.|TRBV18|15
TGTGCCAGCTCAACCTCAATGGCACCTAATGAAAAACTGTTTTTT
CASSTSMAPNEKLFF
>TRBD1|TRBJ1-3|.|TRBV5-1|15
TGCGCCAGCAGCTTACGACAGGGATCGGGAAACACCATATATTTT
CASSLRQGSGNTIYF
>TRBD1|TRBJ1-1|.|TRBV5-4|16
TGTGCCAGCACCCCCCCCAGGGGGGAGTTAGTCACTGAAGCTTTCTTT
CASTPPRGELVTEAFF
>.|TRBJ1-2|.|TRBV5-1|13
TGCGCCAGCAGCTTTGACAGCTTTTATGGCTACACCTTC
CASSFDSFYGYTF
>.|TRBJ1-1|.|TRBV29-1|12
TGCAGCGTCTCTAAAATGAACACTGAAGCTTTCTTT
CSVSKMNTEAFF
>.|TRBJ1-2|.|TRBV12-3/TRBV12-4|13
TGTGCCAGCAGACTCGCGACCAGTTATGGCTACACCTTC
CASRLATSYGYTF
>TRBD1|TRBJ1-5|.|TRBV2|13
TGTGCCAGCAAGGCAGGGGGCTGGCAGCCCCAGCATTTT
CASKAGGWQPQHF
>.|TRBJ1-4|.|TRBV18|13
TGTGCCAGCTCACCAATGGATAATGAAAAACTGTTTTTT
CASSPMDNEKLFF
>.|TRBJ1-6|.|TRBV19|14
TGTGCCAGTAGCACTTTGGGCCAGGGGTCACCCCTCCACTTT
CASSTLGQGSPLHF
>.|TRBJ2-2|once|TRBV7-9|15
TGTGCCAGCAGCTTGGGAAGCACGAACACCGGGGAGCTGTTTTTT
CASSLGSTNTGELFF